This T cell receptor (beta chain) was identified in a study of T cell repertoires in cytomegalovirus infection. Study as a whole: Epitope selection comprised recently identified HLA-C-restricted CMV epitopes and well-studied HLA-B-restricted CMV epitopes. Study-wide results and caveats: Within the response measured ex vivo, HLA-C-restricted CMV-specific TCR beta clonotypes were dominant.

In this sample, this clonotype turned up many times. Its antigen is unidentified. Germline CDR1 reads SGHTA; CDR2 reads FQGNSA. The ends lost 1 base at V and 7 bases at J; junction bases unmatched: 9. The CDR3 sequence is 15 residues long. TCRdb reprocessed the reads via MiXCR and lists one record per CDR3 protein. The repertoire consists of about 900,000 distinct CDR3 sequences, with roughly 30% occurring once and the leading ten covering about an eighth. V usage is TRBV7-2 and J usage is TRBJ2-7; 8 bases agree with TRBD2. The material sequenced was cultured CD8+ T cells from PBMCs, taken from culture after CMV antigen stimulation. This TCR derives from a human donor in good health (CMV status not recorded). Some clones in this sample may be carry-over from other donors' samples. CDR3 in DNA: TGTGCCAGCAGCTTAGGGCTAGCGGGTGGCGGGGAGCAGTACGTC. Protein product: CASSLGLAGGGEQYV.